This T cell receptor beta chain was recovered during a study of beta chain features in type 1 diabetes. Turning to the study itself: Healthy donors and patients had similar age, gender and cell yields.

Broader study findings: Individuals with type 1 diabetes displayed fewer insertions and more deletions at VDJ junctions.

Concerning this clone: The target antigen is unknown.

Expressed TCRB transcripts were sequenced after all isolated RNA was converted to cDNA. Using immunoSEQ multiplex PCR, the repertoire was profiled, and TCRdb retains in-frame clones only, with some absent. The data contain 900,000 or so clones, about a sixth of them seen just once; the ten biggest clones take up roughly 0.025%. Donors underwent one heparinised blood draw, about 110 mL on average. The CDR3 covers 12 residues. Trimming shortened V by 10 bases and J by 2 bases, and 11 bases separated the two germline ends. Germline loops: CDR1 MDHEN, CDR2 SYDVKM. The sequenced sample consisted of naive CD4+ T cells from blood. The J gene is TRBJ2-5, the V gene TRBV28; D possibly corresponds to TRBD2 (5 bases). This sequence was found in a woman aged 18-29 years in good health. This chain's CDR3 is CATGSSQETQYF. The CDR3 DNA reads as TGTGCCACGGGGTCTTCACAAGAGACCCAGTACTTC.